A single sample is the source of the 25 T cell receptor beta chains below, sequenced in a study of monozygotic twins with cystic fibrosis. Profiling relied on immunoSEQ multiplex PCR, and the TCRdb table lists in-frame clones only, not all of them. The table records 35,000 or so clones, 84% of them present only once. Sequencing was performed on blood. The receptor set was obtained from a girl aged 2 to 9 with cystic fibrosis.

The V gene is TRBV11-3, the J gene TRBJ2-1; weak D call: TRBD1 (5 bases). CDR3 size: 13 residues. V lost 5 bases and J 5 bases, leaving 10 bases between the germline ends. Germline assignment: CDR1 SGHNT and CDR2 YENEEA. This CDR3 is CASSTRQHNEQFF. The CDR3 DNA is TGTGCCAGCAGCACCCGACAGCACAATGAGCAGTTCTTC.

The table lists this clone with a few counts. This chain links TRBV7-2 with TRBJ1-2, with D uncertain. V dropped 2 bases and J dropped 7 bases, with 11 bases sitting between them. The CDR3 length is 13 residues. Germline V lookup: CDR1 SGHTA, CDR2 FQGNSA. Here the CDR3 DNA reads TGTGCCAGCAGCTTAAGCGGTATGGGTGGCTACACCTTC. It is translated as CASSLSGMGGYTF.

The chain recombines TRBV30 with TRBJ1-5, with D possibly being TRBD1 (5 bases). CDR1 is GTSNPN, CDR2 SVGIG, per germline (reference sequence). CDR3 length: 12 amino acids. Trimming removed 2 bases from V and 9 bases from J, with 11 bases in between. The CDR3 region has the DNA TGTGCCTGGAGTTTAACAGGAGGGCCCCAGCATTTT. Its protein product is CAWSLTGGPQHF.

Worth noting for this clone: The junction differs from germline at one of its ends, possibly a read error. The chain couples TRBV5-4 to TRBJ2-1; 8 positions match TRBD2. The germline V gene has CDR1 SGHNT and CDR2 YYREEE (reference sequence). The CDR3 covers 14 residues. Here the CDR3 reads CASSQTSGYNEQLF. The CDR3 DNA reads TGTGCCAGCAGCCAAACTAGCGGCTACAATGAGCAGCTCTTC.

A few counts support this clone. This chain uses TRBV6-6 with TRBJ2-7; D might be TRBD2 (7 bases). The V gene's germline CDR1 is MNHNY and CDR2 SVGAGI (reference sequence). This CDR3 spans 13 amino acids. Trimming cost V 5 bases and J 3 bases, with 11 bases left between them. CDR3: CASSRGGSYEQYF. CDR3 coding DNA: TGTGCCAGCAGTAGGGGGGGCAGCTACGAGCAGTACTTC.

This clone is a singleton in its sample. This chain links TRBV10-3 with TRBJ2-7; a possible D gene is TRBD2 (6 bases). The CDR3 spans 14 residues. Trimming cost V 8 bases and J 0 bases, with 14 bases left between them. Germline assignment: CDR1 ENHRY and CDR2 SYGVKD. The CDR3 protein is CAIGGTYSSYEQYF. CDR3 DNA: TGTGCCATCGGGGGGACTTACAGCTCCTACGAGCAGTACTTC.

This chain uses TRBV4-3 with TRBJ2-1, with 12 bases fitting TRBD2. The V segment lost 1 base and the J segment 4 bases; nucleotides outside the gene matches: 8. The V gene's germline CDR1 is LGHNA and CDR2 YSLEER. The CDR3 has 18 residues. The CDR3 nucleotides are TGCGCCAGCAGCCAAGGGGCTAGCGGGGGGGCCTTGTACAATGAGCAGTTCTTC. Translation gives CASSQGASGGALYNEQFF.

The chain uses TRBV7-2 and TRBJ2-7; 7 positions agree with TRBD2. The CDR3 totals 14 residues. Germline trimming cut 6 bases from V and 3 bases from J; bases unmatched to any gene: 8. Looked up from germline, CDR1 is SGHTA and CDR2 is FQGNSA. CDR3 loop: CASRPGTTLYEQYF. The DNA of the CDR3 is TGTGCCAGCAGGCCCGGGACTACCCTCTACGAGCAGTACTTC. Supplemented by reference TRBV7-2 and TRBJ2-7, the full variable domain reads GAGVSQSPSNKVTEKGKDVELRCDPISGHTALYWYRQSLGQGLEFLIYFQGNSAPDKSGLPSDRFSAERTGGSVSTLTIQRTQQEDSAVYLCASRPGTTLYEQYFGPGTRLTVT.

This chain links TRBV10-3 with TRBJ2-7, with D perhaps being TRBD1 or TRBD2 (6 bases each). In germline, CDR1 is ENHRY, CDR2 SYGVKD. V lost 6 bases to trimming and J lost 0 bases, with 18 bases between them. The CDR3 consists of 16 residues. CDR3 residues: CAISASEGGSSYEQYF. For the CDR3, the DNA is TGTGCCATCAGCGCGTCCGAGGGGGGAAGCTCCTACGAGCAGTACTTC.

The rearrangement joins TRBV4-3 to TRBJ2-5, with D perhaps matching TRBD2 (5 bases). V lost 0 bases, J lost 3 bases, and 11 bases lay in between. The CDR3 has 15 residues. CDR1 LGHNA and CDR2 YSLEER come from the germline V gene. The CDR3 loop reads CASSQDLRRKETQYF. The CDR3 DNA sequence: TGCGCCAGCAGCCAAGATCTCCGGAGGAAAGAGACCCAGTACTTC.

This clone came up a few times. The J gene is TRBJ1-5, the V gene TRBV5-1; a weak D match, TRBD1 (6 bases). The CDR3 length is 15 residues. The V gene's germline CDR1 is SGHRS and CDR2 YFSETQ. V lost 0 bases and J 0 bases, leaving 7 bases between the germline ends. CDR3 residues: CASSLGTASNQPQHF. The CDR3 DNA is TGCGCCAGCAGCTTGGGGACAGCTAGCAATCAGCCCCAGCATTTT.

V usage is TRBV5-4 and J usage is TRBJ1-1, with a tentative D call TRBD1 (6 bases). The CDR3 is 13 amino acids. Germline CDR1 and CDR2: SGHNT and YYREEE (reference sequence). With 5 bases removed from V and 2 bases from J, the gap between germline ends came to 10 bases. This chain's CDR3 is CASRQGSNTEAFF. The DNA of the CDR3 is TGTGCCAGCAGACAGGGATCCAACACTGAAGCTTTCTTT.

This chain joins TRBV11-3 and TRBJ1-3; unclear D gene. Per germline, CDR1 SGHNT and CDR2 YENEEA. V gave up 0 bases and J gave up 3 bases, with 0 bases separating them. The CDR3 is 12 amino acids. CDR3 DNA sequence: TGTGCCAGCAGCTTAGATGGAAACACCATATATTTT. Its translation: CASSLDGNTIYF.

This chain joins TRBV7-8 and TRBJ1-1; possibly TRBD1 for D (6 bases). The CDR3 contains 15 residues. The germline V and J ends were trimmed by 7 bases and 5 bases, with 20 bases remaining between them. CDR1 and CDR2 from the germline V gene are SGHVS and FQNEAQ. The CDR3 DNA is TGTGCCAGCAAGACTGCCCGCGGCAGGGGTACTGAAGCTTTCTTT. Protein: CASKTARGRGTEAFF. Full variable domain (remainder filled in from reference TRBV7-8 and TRBJ1-1): GAGVSQSPRYKVAKRGQDVALRCDPISGHVSLFWYQQALGQGPEFLTYFQNEAQLDKSGLPSDRFFAERPEGSVSTLKIQRTQQEDSAVYLCASKTARGRGTEAFFGQGTRLTVV.

Points on this clone: At one boundary the junction diverges from the germline segment, which might be a read error. The V and J genes are TRBV30 and TRBJ1-2; 11 bases align to TRBD1. CDR1 GTSNPN and CDR2 SVGIG come from the germline V gene (reference sequence). The CDR3 contains 11 residues. CDR3 amino acids: CAWSWTGGKSF. CDR3 in DNA: TGTGCCTGGAGTTGGACAGGGGGCAAAAGTTTC.

This clone came up a few times. This chain connects TRBV5-4 to TRBJ1-6, with 8 bases lining up with TRBD1. Losses at the gene ends were 4 bases for V and 7 bases for J; bases not matched to a gene: 7. Germline V gene sequence: CDR1 SGHNT, CDR2 YYREEE (reference sequence). The length of the CDR3 is 15 residues. The CDR3 region has the DNA TGTGCCAGCAGCGCTATGACAGGGGCCAATTCACCCCTCCACTTT. Protein: CASSAMTGANSPLHF.

This clone was picked up a small number of times. This rearrangement joins TRBV5-6 to TRBJ1-5, with D hard to call. Deletions cut 6 bases from V and 6 bases from J, with 10 bases between. CDR1 is SGHDT, CDR2 YYEEEE, per germline. This CDR3 region has 12 residues. As DNA, the CDR3 is TGTGCCAGCACCAAGACGGGTCAGCCCCAGCATTTT. As protein: CASTKTGQPQHF.

The chain uses TRBV20-1 and TRBJ1-3; D not certain. Trimming removed 1 base from V and 4 bases from J, with 2 bases in between. The CDR3 loop spans 11 amino acids. From germline, CDR1 is DFQATT and CDR2 SNEGSKA (reference sequence). The CDR3 nucleotides are TGCAGTGCTAGAGCAGGAAACACCATATATTTT. Amino acids: CSARAGNTIYF.

The gene calls are TRBV18 and TRBJ2-7; no firm D call. Per germline, CDR1 KGHSH and CDR2 LQKENI. The ends were cut back, 5 bases at V and 5 bases at J, with 13 bases in the middle. The CDR3 consists of 13 residues. CDR3 sequence (DNA): TGTGCCAGCTCAAGTAAACCTTACAACGAGCAGTACTTC. This translates into CASSSKPYNEQYF.

V and J are TRBV2 and TRBJ2-3, with D maybe TRBD2 (7 bases). Germline CDR1 SNHLY, CDR2 FYNNEI. The ends were cut back, 6 bases at V and 6 bases at J, with 13 bases in the middle. This CDR3 region has 13 residues. CDR3: CASREGGPDTQYF. CDR3 sequence (DNA): TGTGCCAGCAGGGAGGGGGGGCCCGATACGCAGTATTTT.

The rearrangement links TRBV9 to TRBJ2-1; 8 nucleotides agree with TRBD1. Germline V gives CDR1 SGDLS, CDR2 YYNGEE. This CDR3 has 16 residues. The V gene end was trimmed by 1 base and the J gene end by 6 bases; junction bases not matched to a gene: 9. The CDR3 DNA sequence: TGTGCCAGCAGCGTAATGGCGACAGGGGCATTCAATGAGCAGTTCTTC. Protein product: CASSVMATGAFNEQFF.

The V call is TRBV4-2, the J call TRBJ2-3, with a tentative D call TRBD2 (6 bases). Germline CDR1 and CDR2: LGHNA and YNFKEQ. The CDR3 contains 15 residues. V lost 1 base and J 2 bases, leaving 10 bases between the germline ends. Here the CDR3 reads CASSQGGAYTDTQYF. The DNA of the CDR3 is TGTGCCAGCAGCCAAGGCGGGGCGTACACAGATACGCAGTATTTT.

J is TRBJ2-6 and V is TRBV2; no clear D gene. The CDR3 loop spans 15 amino acids. With 7 bases removed from V and 0 bases from J, the gap between germline ends came to 10 bases. Germline lookup yields CDR1 SNHLY and CDR2 FYNNEI. The CDR3 loop reads CASTPGSSGANVLTF. CDR3 DNA: TGTGCCAGCACCCCTGGCAGCTCTGGGGCCAACGTCCTGACTTTC.

The V call is TRBV30, the J call TRBJ2-7; D gene ambiguous. The germline gives CDR1 GTSNPN, CDR2 SVGIG (reference sequence). Trimming removed 0 bases at V and 2 bases at J, with 5 bases between. The CDR3 loop spans 12 amino acids. This CDR3 reads CAWSVGAYEQYF. The CDR3 coding sequence is TGTGCCTGGAGTGTGGGCGCCTACGAGCAGTACTTC. The variable domain in full, completed from reference TRBV30 and TRBJ2-7, reads SQTIHQWPATLVQPVGSPLSLECTVEGTSNPNLYWYRQAAGRGLQLLFYSVGIGQISSEVPQNLSASRPQDRQFILSSKKLLLSDSGFYLCAWSVGAYEQYFGPGTRLTVT.

The rearrangement joins TRBV7-2 to TRBJ2-1, with unresolved D. The CDR3 totals 13 residues. The germline gives CDR1 SGHTA, CDR2 FQGNSA. V was cut by 1 base and J by 1 base, with 2 bases left in between. CDR3: CASSLVSYNEQFF. CDR3 DNA: TGTGCCAGCAGCTTAGTGTCCTACAATGAGCAGTTCTTC.